This T cell receptor beta chain stems from a study of blood T cell repertoires in COVID-19. At the level of the study: T cells, B-cell-depleted T cells, or PBMCs provided the cDNA or gDNA that served as material.

The CDR3 has 21 amino acids. Libraries were prepared by immunoSEQ multiplex PCR; TCRdb keeps only in-frame clonotypes and omits some of them. The sample contains almost 80,000 clones, approximately 82% of which appear only once. Sequencing used peripheral blood. The TCR was taken from a woman aged 70-85 years with acute or convalescent COVID-19. The chain uses TRBV12-2 and TRBJ2-7; the DNA was not used to check the table's D call, TRBD2. TRBV12-2 is assigned pseudogene status. The CDR3 DNA reads as TGTGCAAGTCGATATTACTCTAGCGGGAGGGCCTTCGGCGATGAAAGCCCCGGGCAGTACTTC. Its protein product is CASRYYSSGRAFGDESPGQYF.